This record looks at one T cell receptor (beta chain) sequence and its context. Its target is not known. Time point indicated: week 11, during vaccination. The study gave 300 ug of mutant IDH1 20-mer peptide per vaccine dose, with topical imiquimod. This sample was included in a study of a mutant IDH1 vaccine in newly diagnosed glioma. For the study at large: Vaccine dosing followed radiotherapy by 4-6 weeks, or accompanied temozolomide cycles.

TCRdb's copy holds only in-frame clones and misses some; the assay was immunoSEQ multiplex PCR. The repertoire holds some 120,000 clones, about four fifths seen once, with approximately 5% in the top ten. The sample consisted of PBMCs, taken from a glioma patient whose treatment included an IDH1 peptide vaccine. The sequence derives from a man in his forties with glioma.

CDR3 nucleotides: TGTGCCAGCAGCTTAGTGGGGGGTACCTATGGCTACACCTTC. Encoded protein: CASSLVGGTYGYTF. This chain uses TRBV7-9 with TRBJ1-2, with a tentative D call TRBD1 (5 bases). The germline gives CDR1 SEHNR, CDR2 FQNEAQ (reference sequence). The V end lost 1 base, the J end lost 4 bases, and 10 bases lay between the germline ends. This CDR3 region has 14 residues. Based on the CDR3 plus reference TRBV7-9 and TRBJ1-2, the full variable domain is DTGVSQNPRHKITKRGQNVTFRCDPISEHNRLYWYRQTLGQGPEFLTYFQNEAQLEKSRLLSDRFSAERPKGSFSTLEIQRTEQGDSAMYLCASSLVGGTYGYTFGSGTRLTVV.